This T cell receptor (beta chain) was sequenced during a study of beta chain features in type 1 diabetes. Findings of the study overall: Type 1 diabetes patients had TCRB CDR3s that were shorter (moderately but significantly so) in all four CD4+ subsets. Junctions at VDJ sites from type 1 diabetes patients had fewer insertions and more deletions. Cells expressing TCR highly could be over-represented by cDNA sequencing.

All of the isolated RNA was reverse transcribed, so expressed TCRB transcripts were sequenced. Naive, central memory and regulatory T cell samples produced a mean of about 3.5 million reads. The table came from immunoSEQ multiplex PCR; TCRdb's copy has only in-frame clones and leaves some out. Of hundreds of thousands of clones detected, about 14% appear once; the ten largest clones hold less than 0.04%. Purity exceeded 95% in all sorted populations. Of note for this clone: Antigen specificity is unknown.

CDR1 and CDR2 (germline): MNHNY, SVGAGI (reference sequence). V lost 2 bases to trimming and J lost 1 base; unmatched junction nucleotides: 2. This CDR3 contains 15 residues. The sample consisted of naive CD4+ T cells from blood. The source is a man aged 18 to 29 with type 1 diabetes. This rearrangement joins TRBV6-6 to TRBJ1-2, with 9 positions matching TRBD1. CDR3 nucleotides: TGTGCCAGCAGTTACGCGGGACAGGGTAACTATGGCTACACCTTC. Translation gives CASSYAGQGNYGYTF.